This T cell receptor beta chain comes out of a study of control samples from healthy donors and cancer patients. Trimming cost V 2 bases and J 4 bases, with 11 bases left between them. CDR3 size: 13 residues. The germline V gene encodes CDR1 SQVTM and CDR2 ANQGSEA. TCRdb's copy holds only in-frame clones and misses some; the assay was immunoSEQ multiplex PCR. Here the sample spans roughly 120,000 clones, approximately 90% being singletons. V and J are TRBV29-1 and TRBJ1-2; D unclear. The clonotype comes from a woman aged 65 to 85 in good health. Input material: blood. The CDR3 is CSVEFGQLYGYTF. In DNA form, the CDR3 reads TGCAGCGTTGAATTTGGCCAACTCTATGGCTACACCTTC.